One and the same sample provided the 5 T cell receptor beta chains below, sequenced in a study of human T cells and chemical hapten exposure. TCRdb independently ran MiXCR on the RACE reads; one entry per CDR3 protein. The top ten hold approximately 2.1% of the sample, which has roughly 98,000 distinct CDR3 sequences, around 11% seen once. Time point given: patch test 1, 2 weeks after DPC sensitization. Treatment specified: therapeutic diphenylcyclopropenone sensitization with weekly scalp DPC. The sequenced sample was whole blood, obtained in connection with sensitization to the hapten diphenylcyclopropenone (DPC). The receptor set was obtained from a woman in her 40s with alopecia areata. Some clones in this sample may be carry-over from other donors' samples.

This clonotype was observed at least ten times. This chain uses TRBV28 with TRBJ1-1; 8 nucleotides line up with TRBD1. V lost 5 bases, J lost 0 bases, and 11 bases stayed unmatched. Germline-derived CDR1 and CDR2 are MDHEN and SYDVKM. This CDR3 is 17 amino acids long. CDR3 residues: CASSLGRTGYLNTEAFF. The CDR3 coding sequence is TGTGCCAGCAGTCTGGGGAGGACAGGGTACCTGAACACTGAAGCTTTCTTT.

This rearrangement joins TRBV7-3 to TRBJ2-2; D possibly corresponds to TRBD2 (5 bases). CDR3 length: 18 residues. The ends were cut back, 0 bases at V and 0 bases at J, with 14 bases in the middle. The germline gives CDR1 SGHTA, CDR2 FQGTGA. The CDR3 loop reads CASSLTPVGLTNTGELFF. CDR3 sequence (DNA): TGTGCCAGCAGCTTAACCCCGGTCGGACTTACGAACACCGGGGAGCTGTTTTTT.

The sample holds a few counts of this clonotype. The chain uses TRBV29-1 and TRBJ1-1; 7 positions agree with TRBD1. V shed 6 bases and J 5 bases; nucleotides not matched to a gene: 9. Germline V gene sequence: CDR1 SQVTM, CDR2 ANQGSEA. The CDR3 length is 13 residues. The CDR3 here is CSVQQQQGTEAFF. Here the CDR3 DNA reads TGCAGCGTCCAACAACAACAGGGGACTGAAGCTTTCTTT.

The gene calls are TRBV5-6 and TRBJ1-1; 7 bases match TRBD1. Germline loops: CDR1 SGHDT, CDR2 YYEEEE. The V segment lost 4 bases and the J segment 11 bases; nucleotides outside the gene matches: 17. The CDR3 loop spans 15 amino acids. The CDR3 spells CASSQTGALGFAAFF. CDR3 sequence (DNA): TGTGCCAGCAGCCAAACAGGGGCCCTTGGGTTCGCCGCTTTCTTT. Complete variable domain (other parts from reference TRBV5-6 and TRBJ1-1): DAGVTQSPTHLIKTRGQQVTLRCSPKSGHDTVSWYQQALGQGPQFIFQYYEEEERQRGNFPDRFSGHQFPNYSSELNVNALLLGDSALYLCASSQTGALGFAAFFGQGTRLTVV.

Comment on this clonotype: At one end, the junction sequence differs from germline, possibly due to a read error. This chain links TRBV19 with TRBJ1-6, with D maybe TRBD1 (6 bases). The CDR3 runs to 17 residues. The germline gives CDR1 LNHDA, CDR2 SQIVND (reference sequence). The CDR3 DNA is TGTGCCAGTACTCACCGCGGGACACTCGGAGTTGATTCACCCCCCCACTTT. As protein: CASTHRGTLGVDSPPHF.